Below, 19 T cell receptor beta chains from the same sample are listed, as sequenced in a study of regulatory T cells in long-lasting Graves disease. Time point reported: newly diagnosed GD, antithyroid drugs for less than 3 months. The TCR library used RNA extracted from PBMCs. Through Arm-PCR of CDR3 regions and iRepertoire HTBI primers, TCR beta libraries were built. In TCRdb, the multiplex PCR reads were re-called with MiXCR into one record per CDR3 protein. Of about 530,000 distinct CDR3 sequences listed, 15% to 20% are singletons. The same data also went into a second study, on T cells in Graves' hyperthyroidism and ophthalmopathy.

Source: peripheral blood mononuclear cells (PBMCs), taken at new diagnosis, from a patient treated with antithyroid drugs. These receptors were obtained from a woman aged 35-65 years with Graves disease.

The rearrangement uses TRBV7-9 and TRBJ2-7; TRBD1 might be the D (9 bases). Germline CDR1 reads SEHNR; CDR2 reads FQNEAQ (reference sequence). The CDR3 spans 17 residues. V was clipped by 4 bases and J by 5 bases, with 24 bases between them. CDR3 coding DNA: TGTGCCAGCAGCTCTGCCCCGGGGGGGACAGGGATTAACGAGCAGTACTTC. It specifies CASSSAPGGTGINEQYF.

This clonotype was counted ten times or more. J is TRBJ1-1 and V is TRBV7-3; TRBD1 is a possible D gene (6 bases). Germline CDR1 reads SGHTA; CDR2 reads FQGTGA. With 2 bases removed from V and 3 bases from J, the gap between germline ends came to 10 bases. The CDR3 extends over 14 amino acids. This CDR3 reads CASSLVEGDTEAFF. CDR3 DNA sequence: TGTGCCAGCAGCTTAGTTGAGGGGGACACTGAAGCTTTCTTT.

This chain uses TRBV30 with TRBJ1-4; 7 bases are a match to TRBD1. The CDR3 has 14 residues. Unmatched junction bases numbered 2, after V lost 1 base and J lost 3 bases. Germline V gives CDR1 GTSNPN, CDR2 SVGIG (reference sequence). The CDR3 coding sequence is TGTGCCTGGAGTGACAGGGGTGCTAATGAAAAACTGTTTTTT. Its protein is CAWSDRGANEKLFF.

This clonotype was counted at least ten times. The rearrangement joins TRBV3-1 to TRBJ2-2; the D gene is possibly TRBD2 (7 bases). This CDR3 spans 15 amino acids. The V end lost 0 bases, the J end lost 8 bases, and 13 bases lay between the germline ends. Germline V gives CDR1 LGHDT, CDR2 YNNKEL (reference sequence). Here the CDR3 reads CASSQDPGGTGELFF. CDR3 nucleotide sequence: TGTGCCAGCAGCCAAGATCCCGGGGGGACAGGGGAGCTGTTTTTT.

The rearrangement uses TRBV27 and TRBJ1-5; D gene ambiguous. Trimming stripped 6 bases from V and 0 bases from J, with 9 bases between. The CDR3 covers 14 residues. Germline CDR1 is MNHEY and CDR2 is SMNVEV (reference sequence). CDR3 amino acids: CASRQWASNQPQHF. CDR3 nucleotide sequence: TGTGCCAGCAGGCAGTGGGCTAGCAATCAGCCCCAGCATTTT.

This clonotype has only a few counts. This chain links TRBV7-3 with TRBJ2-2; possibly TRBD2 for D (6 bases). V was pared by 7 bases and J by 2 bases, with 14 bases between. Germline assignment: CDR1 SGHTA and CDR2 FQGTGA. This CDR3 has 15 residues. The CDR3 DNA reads TGTGCCAGCACCGAACACGGGAGTAACACCGGGGAGCTGTTTTTT. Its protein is CASTEHGSNTGELFF.

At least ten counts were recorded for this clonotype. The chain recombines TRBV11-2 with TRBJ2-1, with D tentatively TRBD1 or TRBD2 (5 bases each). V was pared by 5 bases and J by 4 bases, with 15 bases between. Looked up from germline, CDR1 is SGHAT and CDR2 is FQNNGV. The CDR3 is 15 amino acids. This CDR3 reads CASSHRDLLYNEQFF. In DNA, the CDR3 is TGTGCCAGCAGCCACCGGGACCTTCTATACAATGAGCAGTTCTTC.

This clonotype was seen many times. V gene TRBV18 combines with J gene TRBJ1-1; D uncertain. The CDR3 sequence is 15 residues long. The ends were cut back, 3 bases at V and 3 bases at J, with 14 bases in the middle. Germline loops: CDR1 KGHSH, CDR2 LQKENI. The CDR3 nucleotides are TGTGCCAGCTCACCCCGAGACCGCTATGACACTGAAGCTTTCTTT. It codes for CASSPRDRYDTEAFF.

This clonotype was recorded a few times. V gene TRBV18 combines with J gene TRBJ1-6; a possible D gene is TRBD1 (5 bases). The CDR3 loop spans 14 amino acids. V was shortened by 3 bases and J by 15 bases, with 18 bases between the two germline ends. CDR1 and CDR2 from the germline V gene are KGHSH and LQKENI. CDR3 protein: CASSPSAGGNHLHF. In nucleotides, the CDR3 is TGTGCCAGCTCACCTTCCGCGGGGGGGAATCACCTCCACTTT. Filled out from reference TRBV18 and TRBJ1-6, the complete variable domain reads NAGVMQNPRHLVRRRGQEARLRCSPMKGHSHVYWYRQLPEEGLKFMVYLQKENIIDESGMPKERFSAEFPKEGPSILRIQQVVRGDSAAYFCASSPSAGGNHLHFGNGTRLTVT.

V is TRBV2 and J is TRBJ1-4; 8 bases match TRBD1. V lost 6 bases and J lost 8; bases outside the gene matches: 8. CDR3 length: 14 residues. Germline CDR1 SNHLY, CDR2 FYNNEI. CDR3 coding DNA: TGTGCCAGCAGGGGACAGGTCTGGGGGGAAAAACTGTTTTTT. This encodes CASRGQVWGEKLFF. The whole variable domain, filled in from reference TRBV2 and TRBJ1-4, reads EPEVTQTPSHQVTQMGQEVILRCVPISNHLYFYWYRQILGQKVEFLVSFYNNEISEKSEIFDDQFSVERPDGSNFTLKIRSTKLEDSAMYFCASRGQVWGEKLFFGSGTQLSVL.

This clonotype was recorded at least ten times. The CDR3 nucleotides read TGTGCCAGCAGCTTATCCTCCGGAACCGACACCGGGGAGCTGTTTTTT. It codes for CASSLSSGTDTGELFF. The chain uses TRBV7-3 and TRBJ2-2, with D hard to call. The germline V gene has CDR1 SGHTA and CDR2 FQGTGA. Trimming left V 2 bases short and J 3 bases short, with 13 bases between. This CDR3 contains 16 residues.

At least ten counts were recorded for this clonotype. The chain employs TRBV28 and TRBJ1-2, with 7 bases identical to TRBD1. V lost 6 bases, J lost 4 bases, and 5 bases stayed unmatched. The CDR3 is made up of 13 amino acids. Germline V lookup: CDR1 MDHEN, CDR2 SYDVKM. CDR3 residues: CASSPGQSYGYTF. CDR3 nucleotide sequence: TGTGCCAGCAGCCCGGGACAGTCCTATGGCTACACCTTC.

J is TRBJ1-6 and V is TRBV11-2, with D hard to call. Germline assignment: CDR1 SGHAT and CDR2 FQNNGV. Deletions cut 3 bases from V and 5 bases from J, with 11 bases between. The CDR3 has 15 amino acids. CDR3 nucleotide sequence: TGTGCCAGCAGCTTGGACCAGACCCATAATTCACCCCTCCACTTT. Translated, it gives CASSLDQTHNSPLHF.

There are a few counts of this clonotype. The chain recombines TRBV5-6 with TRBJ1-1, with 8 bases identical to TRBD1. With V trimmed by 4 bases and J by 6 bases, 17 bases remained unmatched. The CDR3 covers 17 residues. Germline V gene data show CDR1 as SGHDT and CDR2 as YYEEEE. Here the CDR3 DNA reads TGTGCCAGCAGCCCGGTTGAAAGCAGGACAGGGAAGGCTGAAGCTTTCTTT. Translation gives CASSPVESRTGKAEAFF. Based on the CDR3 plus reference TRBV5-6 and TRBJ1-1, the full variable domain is DAGVTQSPTHLIKTRGQQVTLRCSPKSGHDTVSWYQQALGQGPQFIFQYYEEEERQRGNFPDRFSGHQFPNYSSELNVNALLLGDSALYLCASSPVESRTGKAEAFFGQGTRLTVV.

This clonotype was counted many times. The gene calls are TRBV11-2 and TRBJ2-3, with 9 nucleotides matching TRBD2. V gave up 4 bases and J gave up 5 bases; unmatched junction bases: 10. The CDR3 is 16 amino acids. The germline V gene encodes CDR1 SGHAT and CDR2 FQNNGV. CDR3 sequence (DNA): TGTGCCAGCAGCTCAGGGCGAGCGGGGGGAGGAGATACGCAGTATTTT. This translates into CASSSGRAGGGDTQYF.

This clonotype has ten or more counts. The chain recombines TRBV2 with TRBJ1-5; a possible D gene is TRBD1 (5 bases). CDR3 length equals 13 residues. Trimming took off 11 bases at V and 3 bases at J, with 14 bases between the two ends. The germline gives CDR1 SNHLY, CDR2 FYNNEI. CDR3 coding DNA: TGTGCCGGGAAGGTGGGGCCCAATCAGCCCCAGCATTTT. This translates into CAGKVGPNQPQHF.

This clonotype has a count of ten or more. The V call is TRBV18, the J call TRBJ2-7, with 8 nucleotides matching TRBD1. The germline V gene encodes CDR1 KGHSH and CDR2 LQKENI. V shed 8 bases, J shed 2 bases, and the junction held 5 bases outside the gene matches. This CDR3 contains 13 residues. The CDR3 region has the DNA TGTGCCAGCAGCCGGACAGGGCCCTACGAGCAGTACTTC. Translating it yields CASSRTGPYEQYF.

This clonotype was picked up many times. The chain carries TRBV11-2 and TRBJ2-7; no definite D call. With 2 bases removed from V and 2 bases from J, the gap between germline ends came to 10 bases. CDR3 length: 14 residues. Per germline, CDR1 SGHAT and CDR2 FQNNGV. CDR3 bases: TGTGCCAGCAGCTTACCAGGAATAACCTACGAGCAGTACTTC. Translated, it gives CASSLPGITYEQYF.

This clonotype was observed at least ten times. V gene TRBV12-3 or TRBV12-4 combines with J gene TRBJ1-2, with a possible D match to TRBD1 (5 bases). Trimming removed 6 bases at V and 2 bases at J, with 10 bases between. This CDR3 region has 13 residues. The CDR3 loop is CASSQGLNYGYTF. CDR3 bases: TGTGCCAGCAGCCAGGGACTCAACTATGGCTACACCTTC.